This T cell receptor (beta chain) was found in a study of identical twins. Findings and caveats of the study: Insertions were fewer in abundant cord blood beta clonotypes, whereas memory repertoires showed none of this pattern. A partial confounding effect on zero-insertion analyses could come from invariant MAIT and iNKT cells.

TCRdb redid the calling of the 5' RACE reads with MiXCR, one entry per CDR3 protein. The sample consists of under 900,000 distinct CDR3 sequences, about 12% of them appearing once. In every case, the donor was a healthy Caucasian. This clonotype was counted a few times. Its antigen is currently unknown. Trimming removed 6 bases at V and 2 bases at J, with 11 bases between. This CDR3 is built from 14 residues. These data also featured in a second study, about yellow fever vaccine responses in identical twins.

This chain uses TRBV12-3 or TRBV12-4 with TRBJ2-1; D is ambiguous. What was sequenced was PBMCs. The clonotype was recovered from a woman younger than 35 in good health. The CDR3 sequence: CASSSSLAYNEQFF. In DNA form, the CDR3 reads TGTGCCAGCAGCTCAAGCTTAGCCTACAATGAGCAGTTCTTC.